This T cell receptor (beta chain) was identified during a study of blood T cell repertoires in COVID-19. Across the study: Donors in the United States, Italy and Spain gave samples during acute or convalescent COVID-19. T cells, B-cell-depleted T cells, or PBMCs supplied cDNA or gDNA.

Trimming cost V 3 bases and J 0 bases, with 16 bases left between them. The CDR3 has 16 amino acids. The germline V gene encodes CDR1 SGHKS and CDR2 YYEKEE (reference sequence). Original processing notes: Using reference gene primer amplification, nucleated cell counts were estimated. Measured with immunoSEQ multiplex PCR; TCRdb has only the in-frame clones, and not every one. That table is the source of V, J and clone size, and D and trimming were worked out from the DNA. The sample yields approximately 260,000 clones, more than 65% seen once. The clonotype was recovered from a middle-aged woman with active or convalescent COVID-19. The sequencing input was peripheral blood. This chain joins TRBV5-5 and TRBJ2-7; weak D call: TRBD1 (6 bases). The CDR3 DNA reads TGTGCCAGCAGCTATATACTACAGGGTCCCTCCTACGAGCAGTACGTC. Translating it yields CASSYILQGPSYEQYV.